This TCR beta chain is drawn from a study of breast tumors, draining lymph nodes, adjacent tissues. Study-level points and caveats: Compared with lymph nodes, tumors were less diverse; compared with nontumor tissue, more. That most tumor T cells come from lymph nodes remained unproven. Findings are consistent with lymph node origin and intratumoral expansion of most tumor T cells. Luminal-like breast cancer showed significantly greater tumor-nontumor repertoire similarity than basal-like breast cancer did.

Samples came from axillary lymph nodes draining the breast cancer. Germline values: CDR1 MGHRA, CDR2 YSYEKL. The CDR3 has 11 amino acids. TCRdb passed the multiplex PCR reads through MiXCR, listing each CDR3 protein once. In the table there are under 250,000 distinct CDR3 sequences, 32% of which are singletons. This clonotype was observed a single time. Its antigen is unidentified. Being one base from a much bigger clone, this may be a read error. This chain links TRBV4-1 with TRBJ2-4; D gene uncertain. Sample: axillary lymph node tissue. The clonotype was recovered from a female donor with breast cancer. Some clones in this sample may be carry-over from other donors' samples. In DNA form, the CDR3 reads TGCGCCAGCAGCCAAGCGGCCATTCAGTGCTTC. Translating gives CASSQAAIQCF.